The 11 T cell receptor beta chains below were found in one sample sequenced in a study of T cells after yellow fever vaccination. TCRdb reprocessed the 5' RACE reads with MiXCR, giving one entry per CDR3 protein. Here the sample spans 200,000 or so distinct CDR3 sequences, 6.5% to 7.5% being singletons. This material consisted of CD4+ T cells sorted from PBMCs, taken on the day of the yellow fever booster vaccination. The receptor source for this set is a man younger than 45 who received the YFV17D yellow fever vaccine.

The rearrangement joins TRBV19 to TRBJ2-2, with D perhaps matching TRBD2 (6 bases). Deletions cut 3 bases from V and 6 bases from J, with 17 bases between. Germline CDR1 LNHDA, CDR2 SQIVND (reference sequence). The CDR3 has 16 amino acids. CDR3 region: CASSIYGGVLAGELFF. In nucleotides, the CDR3 is TGTGCCAGTAGTATTTACGGGGGAGTGTTGGCCGGGGAGCTGTTTTTT.

This chain links TRBV5-5 with TRBJ1-6; D remains ambiguous. This CDR3 has 15 amino acids. Germline CDR1 is SGHKS and CDR2 is YYEKEE (reference sequence). V lost 0 bases, J lost 4 bases, and 8 bases lay in between. The CDR3 DNA follows: TGTGCCAGCAGCTTGGTACCGAATTATAATTCACCCCTCCACTTT. Translated, it gives CASSLVPNYNSPLHF.

This clonotype was observed a handful of times. The chain has TRBV5-4 and TRBJ2-3; D call uncertain. Trimming pared 0 bases from V and 4 bases from J, leaving 12 bases between. CDR1 is SGHNT, CDR2 YYREEE, per germline (reference sequence). The CDR3 consists of 15 residues. CDR3 nucleotide sequence: TGTGCCAGCAGCTTGGCGGGTATCAAGGCAGATACGCAGTATTTT. This gives the protein CASSLAGIKADTQYF.

The V call is TRBV6-1, the J call TRBJ2-7; D possibly corresponds to TRBD1 (5 bases). This CDR3 has 12 amino acids. Trimming removed 9 bases at V and 6 bases at J, with 15 bases between. Germline V gives CDR1 MNHNS, CDR2 SASEGT. CDR3 amino acids: CASRSDSFEQYF. Written as DNA, the CDR3 is TGTGCCAGTCGCAGCGACAGCTTCGAGCAGTACTTC.

This clonotype has at least ten counts. The chain's CDR3 is CASSYGSETQYF. The CDR3 DNA is TGTGCCAGCTCTTATGGGTCAGAGACCCAGTACTTC. This chain links TRBV5-6 with TRBJ2-5; no firm D call. The length of the CDR3 is 12 residues. CDR1 SGHDT and CDR2 YYEEEE come from the germline V gene. Trimming removed 7 bases from V and 4 bases from J, with 11 bases in between.

The gene calls are TRBV4-1 and TRBJ1-5; D is ambiguous. The V end lost 0 bases, the J end lost 3 bases, and 9 bases lay between the germline ends. The germline V gene encodes CDR1 MGHRA and CDR2 YSYEKL. This CDR3 contains 15 residues. The CDR3, as DNA: TGCGCCAGCAGCCAAGATTGGTATCCCAATCAGCCCCAGCATTTT. Encoded protein: CASSQDWYPNQPQHF.

This clonotype occurred a few times. This chain links TRBV3-1 with TRBJ2-1; D call uncertain. V shed 4 bases and J shed 2 bases, with 6 bases lying between them. The CDR3 has 13 amino acids. Germline V gene data show CDR1 as LGHDT and CDR2 as YNNKEL (reference sequence). CDR3 region: CASSPQTYNEQFF. The CDR3 region has the DNA TGTGCCAGCAGCCCTCAAACCTACAATGAGCAGTTCTTC.

This clonotype has a count of ten or more. The rearrangement joins TRBV27 to TRBJ1-2; D gene ambiguous. This CDR3 spans 13 amino acids. Germline-derived CDR1 and CDR2 are MNHEY and SMNVEV (reference sequence). V was clipped by 5 bases and J by 2 bases, with 9 bases between them. CDR3: CASSVVANYGYTF. CDR3 DNA sequence: TGTGCCAGCAGTGTGGTGGCGAACTATGGCTACACCTTC.

This chain links TRBV7-2 with TRBJ1-1; D is perhaps TRBD1 (5 bases). The CDR3 length is 14 residues. Trimming removed 4 bases at V and 0 bases at J, with 9 bases between. The germline gives CDR1 SGHTA, CDR2 FQGNSA. The CDR3 sequence: CASSSSRVNTEAFF. CDR3 nucleotide sequence: TGTGCCAGCAGCTCTAGCAGGGTGAACACTGAAGCTTTCTTT.

The chain has TRBV5-5 and TRBJ1-5; a possible D gene is TRBD1 (6 bases). Germline CDR1 and CDR2: SGHKS and YYEKEE (reference sequence). CDR3 length: 15 amino acids. Deletions cut 2 bases from V and 1 base from J, with 10 bases between. The CDR3 DNA reads as TGTGCCAGCAGCTTACAGGGTTTCAGCAATCAGCCCCAGCATTTT. It specifies CASSLQGFSNQPQHF.

This clonotype was detected many times. The chain has TRBV6-1 and TRBJ2-6, with unresolved D. This CDR3 is 16 amino acids long. V dropped 7 bases and J dropped 0 bases, with 13 bases sitting between them. Per the germline V gene, CDR1 is MNHNS and CDR2 is SASEGT. CDR3 residues: CASTPDPGSGANVLTF. Written as DNA, the CDR3 is TGTGCCAGCACCCCCGACCCAGGCTCTGGGGCCAACGTCCTGACTTTC.